This paragraph covers one TCR beta chain sequence. The data were taken from a study of quantifying T cell responses using KT2 cells. For the study at large: cDNA was made from DNase-treated RNA using alpha and beta constant primers. The second PCR ran as a qPCR until a predetermined fluorescence threshold was reached.

Germline CDR1 and CDR2: SGHDN and FVKESK. CDR3 length: 15 residues. V gave up 1 base and J gave up 6 bases; unmatched junction bases: 7. KT2 cells were mixed with fixed PBMC numbers at varying ratios. The cDNA 3' end received a ligated oligonucleotide with a UMI. The first PCR ran approximately 4 cycles with an equimolar RC1.1 and RC1.2 beta primer mix. From the second PCR onward, TCR alpha and beta chains were processed separately. TCRdb ran MiXCR on the UMI-ligation and nested PCR reads and lists one entry per CDR3 protein. The sample has tens of thousands of distinct CDR3 sequences; 9% to 15% are singletons.

The V call is TRBV14, the J call TRBJ2-5; 8 bases match TRBD1. The sample consisted of PBMCs spiked with cells of the T cell clone KT2. This TCR came from a human donor. CDR3 nucleotide sequence: TGTGCCAGCAGCCAAGCCGGGACAGGAGTAAAGACCCAGTACTTC. Residues: CASSQAGTGVKTQYF.